This T cell receptor beta chain was found in a study of blood T cell repertoires in COVID-19. The CDR3 is made up of 16 amino acids. V was trimmed by 0 bases and J by 4 bases, leaving 13 bases between them. Germline CDR1 is LNHNV and CDR2 is YYDKDF (reference sequence). Libraries were prepared by immunoSEQ multiplex PCR; TCRdb keeps only in-frame clonotypes and omits some of them. Seen here are about 280,000 clones, approximately 89% observed once, and the top ten hold about 8.8%. The specimen was peripheral blood. This TCR was recovered from a man between 35 and 55 years old with active or convalescent COVID-19. The V call is TRBV15, the J call TRBJ1-5, with unresolved D. CDR3 DNA sequence: TGTGCCACCAGCAGAGATCGAGGCTCGCTGAATCAGCCCCAGCATTTT. Translation: CATSRDRGSLNQPQHF. Drawing the rest from reference TRBV15 and TRBJ1-5, the complete variable domain is DAMVIQNPRYQVTQFGKPVTLSCSQTLNHNVMYWYQQKSSQAPKLLFHYYDKDFNNEADTPDNFQSRRPNTSFCFLDIRSPGLGDTAMYLCATSRDRGSLNQPQHFGDGTRLSIL.